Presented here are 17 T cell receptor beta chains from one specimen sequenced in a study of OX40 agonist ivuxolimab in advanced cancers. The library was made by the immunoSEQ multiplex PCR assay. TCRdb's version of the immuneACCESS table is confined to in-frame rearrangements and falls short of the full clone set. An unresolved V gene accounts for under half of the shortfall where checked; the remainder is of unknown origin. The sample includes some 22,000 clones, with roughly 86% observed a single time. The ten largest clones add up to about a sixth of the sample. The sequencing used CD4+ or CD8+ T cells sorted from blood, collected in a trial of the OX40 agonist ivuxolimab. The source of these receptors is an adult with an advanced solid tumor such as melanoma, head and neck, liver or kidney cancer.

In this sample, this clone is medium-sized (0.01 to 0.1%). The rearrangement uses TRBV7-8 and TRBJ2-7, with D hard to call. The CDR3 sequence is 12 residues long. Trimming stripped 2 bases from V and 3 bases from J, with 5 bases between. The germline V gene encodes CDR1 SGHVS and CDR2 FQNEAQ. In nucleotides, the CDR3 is TGTGCCAGCAGCTTACAAGACTACGAGCAGTACTTC. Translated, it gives CASSLQDYEQYF.

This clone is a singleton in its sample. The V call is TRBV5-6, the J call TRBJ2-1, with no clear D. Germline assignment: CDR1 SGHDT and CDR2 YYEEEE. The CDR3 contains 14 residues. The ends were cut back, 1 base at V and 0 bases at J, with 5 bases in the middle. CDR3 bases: TGTGCCAGCAGCTTGTCTATCTCCTACAATGAGCAGTTCTTC. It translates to CASSLSISYNEQFF. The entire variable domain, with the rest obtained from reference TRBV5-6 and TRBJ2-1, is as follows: DAGVTQSPTHLIKTRGQQVTLRCSPKSGHDTVSWYQQALGQGPQFIFQYYEEEERQRGNFPDRFSGHQFPNYSSELNVNALLLGDSALYLCASSLSISYNEQFFGPGTRLTVL.

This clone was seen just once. For the CDR3, the DNA is TGTGCCATCAGGGAGGCAGGGATCATGAACACTGAAGCTTTCTTT. Protein sequence: CAIREAGIMNTEAFF. This chain joins TRBV10-3 and TRBJ1-1; tentatively, D is TRBD1 (5 bases). The CDR3 spans 15 residues. CDR1 is ENHRY, CDR2 SYGVKD, per germline. V was cut by 6 bases and J by 0 bases, with 14 bases left in between.

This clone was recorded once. As DNA, the CDR3 is TGTGCCAGTAGGGACAATACAGGGGAGATGGACTATGGCTACACCTTC. It translates to CASRDNTGEMDYGYTF. V and J are TRBV19 and TRBJ1-2, with TRBD1 matching over 7 bases. Trimming removed 6 bases from V and 3 bases from J; junction bases left unmatched: 13. The germline CDR1 and CDR2 sequences are LNHDA and SQIVND (reference sequence). The CDR3 runs 16 residues.

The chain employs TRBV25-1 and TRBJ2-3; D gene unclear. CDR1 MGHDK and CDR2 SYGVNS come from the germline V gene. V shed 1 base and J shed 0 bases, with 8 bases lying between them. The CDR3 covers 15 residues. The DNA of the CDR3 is TGTGCCAGCAGTGAATGGTTTTCTAGCACAGATACGCAGTATTTT. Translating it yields CASSEWFSSTDTQYF.

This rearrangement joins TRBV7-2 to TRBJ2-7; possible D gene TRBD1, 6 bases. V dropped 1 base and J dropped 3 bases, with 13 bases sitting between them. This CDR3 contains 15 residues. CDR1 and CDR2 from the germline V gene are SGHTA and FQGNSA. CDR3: CASSLGTAEFYEQYF. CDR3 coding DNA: TGTGCCAGCAGCTTAGGGACAGCTGAGTTCTACGAGCAGTACTTC.

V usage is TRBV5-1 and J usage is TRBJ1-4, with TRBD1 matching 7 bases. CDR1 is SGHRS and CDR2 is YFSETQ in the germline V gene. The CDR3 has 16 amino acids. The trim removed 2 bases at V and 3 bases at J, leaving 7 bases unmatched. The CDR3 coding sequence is TGCGCCAGCAGCTTTGAGGGGGCGAGGGCTAATGAAAAACTGTTTTTT. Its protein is CASSFEGARANEKLFF.

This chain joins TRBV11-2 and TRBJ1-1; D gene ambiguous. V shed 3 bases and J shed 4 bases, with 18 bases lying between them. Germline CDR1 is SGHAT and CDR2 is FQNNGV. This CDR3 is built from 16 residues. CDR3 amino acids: CASSFPPTREATEAFF. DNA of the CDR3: TGTGCCAGCAGCTTCCCCCCGACAAGGGAGGCCACTGAAGCTTTCTTT.

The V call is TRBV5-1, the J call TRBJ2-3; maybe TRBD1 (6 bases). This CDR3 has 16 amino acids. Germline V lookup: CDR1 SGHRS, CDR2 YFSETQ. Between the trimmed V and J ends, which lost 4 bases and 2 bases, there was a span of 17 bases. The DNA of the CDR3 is TGCGCCAGCAGCGCCGGACAGAACTCAATCACAGATACGCAGTATTTT. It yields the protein CASSAGQNSITDTQYF.

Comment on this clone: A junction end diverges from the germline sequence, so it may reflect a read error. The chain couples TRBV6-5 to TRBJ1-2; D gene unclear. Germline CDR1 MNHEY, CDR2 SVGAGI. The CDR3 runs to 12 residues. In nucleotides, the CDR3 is TGTGCCAGCAGTCACTCCGCGGGGGGCTACACCTTC. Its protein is CASSHSAGGYTF.

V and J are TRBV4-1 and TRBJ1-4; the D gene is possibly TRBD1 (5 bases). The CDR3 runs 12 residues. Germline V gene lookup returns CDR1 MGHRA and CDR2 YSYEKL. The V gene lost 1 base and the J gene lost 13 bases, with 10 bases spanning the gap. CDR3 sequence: CASSQGRDLLFF. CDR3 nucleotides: TGCGCCAGCAGCCAAGGTCGGGACTTACTGTTTTTT.

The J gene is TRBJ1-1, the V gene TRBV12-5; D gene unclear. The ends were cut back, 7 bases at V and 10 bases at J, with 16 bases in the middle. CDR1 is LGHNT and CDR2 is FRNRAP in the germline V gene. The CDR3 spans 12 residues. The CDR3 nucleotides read TGTGCTAGTGTACTAGGTCTTCGGGGAGCTTTCTTT. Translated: CASVLGLRGAFF.

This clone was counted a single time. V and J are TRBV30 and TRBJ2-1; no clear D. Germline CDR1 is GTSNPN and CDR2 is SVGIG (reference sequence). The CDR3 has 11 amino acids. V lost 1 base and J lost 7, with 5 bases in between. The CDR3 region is CAWSASNEQFF. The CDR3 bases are TGTGCCTGGAGTGCATCGAATGAGCAGTTCTTC.

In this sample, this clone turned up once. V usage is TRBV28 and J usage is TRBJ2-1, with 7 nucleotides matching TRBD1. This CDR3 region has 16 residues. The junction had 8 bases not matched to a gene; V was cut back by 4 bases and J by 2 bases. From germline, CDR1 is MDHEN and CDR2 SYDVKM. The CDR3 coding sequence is TGTGCCAGCAGTTCATACTCAGGGGGACCCTACAATGAGCAGTTCTTC. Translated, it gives CASSSYSGGPYNEQFF.

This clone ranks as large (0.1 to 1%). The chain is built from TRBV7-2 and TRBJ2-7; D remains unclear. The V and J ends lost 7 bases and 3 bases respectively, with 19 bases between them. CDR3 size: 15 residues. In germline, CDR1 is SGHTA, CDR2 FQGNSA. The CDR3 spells CASKASALPGYEQYF. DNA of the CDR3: TGTGCCAGCAAAGCCAGTGCTCTTCCTGGCTACGAGCAGTACTTC.

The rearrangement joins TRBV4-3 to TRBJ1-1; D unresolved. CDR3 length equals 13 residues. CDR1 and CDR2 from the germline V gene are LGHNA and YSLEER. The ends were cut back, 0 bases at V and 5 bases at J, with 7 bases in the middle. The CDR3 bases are TGCGCCAGCAGCCAAGACGGCGAGACTGAAGCTTTCTTT. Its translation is CASSQDGETEAFF.

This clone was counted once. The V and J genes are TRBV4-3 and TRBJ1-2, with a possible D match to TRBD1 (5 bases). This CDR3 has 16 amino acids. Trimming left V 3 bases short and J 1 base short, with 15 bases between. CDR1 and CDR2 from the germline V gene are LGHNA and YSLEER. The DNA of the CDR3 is TGCGCCAGCAGCCACTACGACAGCATTAATAACTATGGCTACACCTTC. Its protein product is CASSHYDSINNYGYTF.